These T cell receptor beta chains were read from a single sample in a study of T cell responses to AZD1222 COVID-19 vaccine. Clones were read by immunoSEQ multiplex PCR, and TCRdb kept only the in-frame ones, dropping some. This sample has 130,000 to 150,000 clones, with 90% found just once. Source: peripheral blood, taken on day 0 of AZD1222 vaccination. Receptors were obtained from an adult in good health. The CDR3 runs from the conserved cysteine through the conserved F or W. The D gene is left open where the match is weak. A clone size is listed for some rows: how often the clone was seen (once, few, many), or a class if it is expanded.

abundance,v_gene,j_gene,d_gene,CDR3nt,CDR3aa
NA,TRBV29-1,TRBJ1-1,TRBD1,TGCAGCGGGGGACAGGTAGGGTTTGAAGCTTTCTTT,CSGGQVGFEAFF
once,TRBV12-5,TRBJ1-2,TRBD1,TGTGCTAGTGGTTTCCTGACAGGGACGGGGGGTGGCTACACCTTC,CASGFLTGTGGGYTF
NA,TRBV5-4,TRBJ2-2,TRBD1,TGTGCCAGCAGCTTGTCGTCTCACAGGGGCACCGGGGAGCTGTTTTTT,CASSLSSHRGTGELFF
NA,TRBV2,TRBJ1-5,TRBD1,TGTGCCAGCAGTGAATCCAGGGGGGCTCGTCAGCCCCAGCATTTT,CASSESRGARQPQHF
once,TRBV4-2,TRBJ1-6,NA,TGTGCCAGCAGCCAAGATGTGGGGTCCGGGTTTTCACCCCTCCACTTT,CASSQDVGSGFSPLHF
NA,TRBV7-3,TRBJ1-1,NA,TGTGCCAGCAGCTTAAGATCGGGGAAAGAAGCTTTCTTT,CASSLRSGKEAFF
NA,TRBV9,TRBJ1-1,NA,TGTGCCAGCAGCGCCCCCCGGGGGAGCGAGGAAGCTTTCTTT,CASSAPRGSEEAFF
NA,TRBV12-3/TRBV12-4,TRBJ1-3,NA,TGTGCCAGCAGTCACAGGGTCGGAAACACCATATATTTT,CASSHRVGNTIYF
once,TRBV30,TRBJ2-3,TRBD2,TGTGCCTGGAGTGTCCGGACTAGCGGAGCTTCCACAGATACGCAGTATTTT,CAWSVRTSGASTDTQYF
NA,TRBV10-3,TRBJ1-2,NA,TGTGCCATCAGTGAGTCCCCAGGGACGGACTATGGCTACACCTTC,CAISESPGTDYGYTF
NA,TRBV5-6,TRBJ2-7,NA,TGTGCCAGCAGCTTCCCAGGGTTCGGCGAGCAGTACTTC,CASSFPGFGEQYF
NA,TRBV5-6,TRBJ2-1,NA,TGTGCCAGCAGCTTGGTGGCGGGACAGCACAATGAGCAGTTCTTC,CASSLVAGQHNEQFF
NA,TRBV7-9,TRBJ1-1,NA,TGTGCCAGCAGCGAGCAGGGCGGGACTGAAGCTTTCTTT,CASSEQGGTEAFF
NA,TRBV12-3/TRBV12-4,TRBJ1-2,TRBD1,TGTGCCAGCAGTTTGGGACAGGGGAATGGCTACACCTTC,CASSLGQGNGYTF
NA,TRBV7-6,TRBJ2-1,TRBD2,TGTGCCAGCAGCAAAACTAGCGGGAGTCGGGGTGAGCAGTTCTTC,CASSKTSGSRGEQFF
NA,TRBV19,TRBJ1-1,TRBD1,TGTGCCAGTAGTACAAAACAGGGGGACATGAACACTGAAGCTTTCTTT,CASSTKQGDMNTEAFF
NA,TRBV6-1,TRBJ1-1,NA,TGTGCCAGCAGTGAAGGTACTCGCACTGAAGCTTTCTTT,CASSEGTRTEAFF
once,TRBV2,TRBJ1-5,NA,TGTGCCAGCAGTGAATGGGTTCAGCCCCAGCATTTT,CASSEWVQPQHF
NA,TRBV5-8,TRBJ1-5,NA,TGTGCCAGCAGCTTGGACCGGGCCCATAATCAGCCCCAGCATTTT,CASSLDRAHNQPQHF
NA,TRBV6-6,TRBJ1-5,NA,TGTGCCAGCAGTTACTCTCAGTCTAGGGAGCGGCAGCCCCAGCATTTT,CASSYSQSRERQPQHF
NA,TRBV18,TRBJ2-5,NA,TGTGCCAGCTCACCAGACCCCCAAGAGACCCAGTACTTC,CASSPDPQETQYF
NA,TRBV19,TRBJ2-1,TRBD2,TGTGCCAGTAGTATCTTTCGACTAGCGGGGGGGCCAAATGAGCAGTTCTTC,CASSIFRLAGGPNEQFF
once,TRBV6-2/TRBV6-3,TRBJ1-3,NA,TGTGCCAGCAGCCCGCCAGGAGGTTCTACCTCTGGAAACACCATATATTTT,CASSPPGGSTSGNTIYF
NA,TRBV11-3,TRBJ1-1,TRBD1,TGTGCCAGCAGCCAAACAGGGGGGAGCACTGAAGCTTTCTTT,CASSQTGGSTEAFF
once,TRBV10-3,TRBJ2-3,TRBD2,TGTGCCATCGGACCTGGACTAGCGGGGGGAAACATCCGAGATACGCAGTATTTT,CAIGPGLAGGNIRDTQYF
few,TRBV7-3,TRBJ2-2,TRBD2,TGTGCCAGCAGCTTTGGGGGACTAGCGAACACCGGGGAGCTGTTTTTT,CASSFGGLANTGELFF
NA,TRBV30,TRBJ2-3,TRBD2,TGTGCCTGGAGTGCGACTAGCATGGTCACGCGCACAGATACGCAGTATTTT,CAWSATSMVTRTDTQYF
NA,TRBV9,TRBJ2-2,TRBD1,TGTGCCAGCAGCGCTGGGGGACAGGGGACCGGGGAGCTGTTTTTT,CASSAGGQGTGELFF
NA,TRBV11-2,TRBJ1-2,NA,TGTGCCAGCAGCTTAGCCCCTATAGGACAAGGCTACACCTTC,CASSLAPIGQGYTF
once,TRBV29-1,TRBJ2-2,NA,TGCAGCGTTGGGTCGGGGGTCACGAACACCGGGGAGCTGTTTTTT,CSVGSGVTNTGELFF
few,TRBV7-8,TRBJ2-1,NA,TGTGCCAGCAGCTTAGTCGGGGGAAGGGACAATGAGCAGTTCTTC,CASSLVGGRDNEQFF
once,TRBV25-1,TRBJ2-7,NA,TGTGCCAGCAGTGAATCCACAGGTTTCTCCTACGAGCAGTACTTC,CASSESTGFSYEQYF
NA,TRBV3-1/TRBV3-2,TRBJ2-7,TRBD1,TGTGCCAGCAGCCAAGCACAGGGGGTGCCCTACGAGCAGTACTTC,CASSQAQGVPYEQYF
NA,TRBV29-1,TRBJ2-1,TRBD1,TGCAGCGTGACCACAGGGGGCTCATACAATGAGCAGTTCTTC,CSVTTGGSYNEQFF
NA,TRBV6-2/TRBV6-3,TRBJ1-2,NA,TGTGCCAGCAGCCTCGGACAGTCCTATGGCTACACCTTC,CASSLGQSYGYTF
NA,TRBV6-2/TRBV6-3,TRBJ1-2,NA,TGTGCCAGCAGTTCTACAGAGGGTGGCTACACCTTC,CASSSTEGGYTF
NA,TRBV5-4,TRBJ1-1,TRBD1,TGTGCCAGCAGCTTGTTGTTCGGACAGGGGCGGACTGAAGCTTTCTTT,CASSLLFGQGRTEAFF
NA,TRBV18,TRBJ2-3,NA,TGTGCCAGCTCACCAACAGGGCGGGGAGATACGCAGTATTTT,CASSPTGRGDTQYF
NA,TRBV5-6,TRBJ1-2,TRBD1,TGTGCCAGCAGCCTGGGACAGACGATACGCGCCTATGGCTACACCTTC,CASSLGQTIRAYGYTF
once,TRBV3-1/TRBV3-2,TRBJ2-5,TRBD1,TGTGCCAGCACCCTCCCGACAGGGGGCGGGCAAGAGACCCAGTACTTC,CASTLPTGGGQETQYF
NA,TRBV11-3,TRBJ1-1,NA,TGTGCCAGCAGCTCGATCGGGGCCAGGGAGCTGAACACTGAAGCTTTCTTT,CASSSIGARELNTEAFF
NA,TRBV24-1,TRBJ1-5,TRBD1,TGTGCCACCAGTGATTTGCGGACAGGGGACCTCCAGCCCCAGCATTTT,CATSDLRTGDLQPQHF
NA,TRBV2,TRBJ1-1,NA,TGTGCCAGCACCCCCCACGGTCCCGAGGGTACTGAAGCTTTCTTT,CASTPHGPEGTEAFF
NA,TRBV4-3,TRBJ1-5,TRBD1,TGCGCCAGCAGCCCAACTGTTGGACAGGTCTATCAGCCCCAGCATTTT,CASSPTVGQVYQPQHF
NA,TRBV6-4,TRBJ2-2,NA,TGTGCCAGCAGTGACAGGGACACCGGGGAGCTGTTTTTT,CASSDRDTGELFF
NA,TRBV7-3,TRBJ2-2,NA,TGTGCCAGCAGCAACGGACTTTCCACCGGGGAGCTGTTTTTT,CASSNGLSTGELFF
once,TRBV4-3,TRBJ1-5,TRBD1,TGCGCCAGCAGCCAAGATCGCGGGACAGGGCAAAGTAGCAATCAGCCCCAGCATTTT,CASSQDRGTGQSSNQPQHF
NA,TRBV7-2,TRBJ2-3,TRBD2,TGTGCCAGCAGCTTAGCCGGCGGGGGAACACTGGGGGAGTATTTT,CASSLAGGGTLGEYF